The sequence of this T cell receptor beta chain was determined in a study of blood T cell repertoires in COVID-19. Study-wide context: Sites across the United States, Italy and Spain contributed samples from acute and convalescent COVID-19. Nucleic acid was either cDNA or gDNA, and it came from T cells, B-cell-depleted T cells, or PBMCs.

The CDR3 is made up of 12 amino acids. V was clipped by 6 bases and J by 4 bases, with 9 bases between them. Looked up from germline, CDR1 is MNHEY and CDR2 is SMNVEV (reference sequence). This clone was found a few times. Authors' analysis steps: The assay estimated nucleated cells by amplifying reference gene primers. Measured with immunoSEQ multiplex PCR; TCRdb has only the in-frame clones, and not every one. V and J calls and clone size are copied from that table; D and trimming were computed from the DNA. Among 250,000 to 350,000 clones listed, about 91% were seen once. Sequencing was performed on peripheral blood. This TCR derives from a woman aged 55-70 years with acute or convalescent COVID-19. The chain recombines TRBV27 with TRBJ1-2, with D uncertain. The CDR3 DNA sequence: TGTGCCAGCAGCCCGGCAGGCTATGGCTACACCTTC. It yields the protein CASSPAGYGYTF.